This T cell receptor (beta chain) was recovered during a study of CD8+ T cells in alopecia areata. This clone was counted only a few times. Germline CDR1 is MNHEY and CDR2 is SMNVEV (reference sequence). The CDR3 totals 15 residues. cDNA prepared by RNA extraction and subsequent reverse transcription served as the template for sequencing. Clones were read by immunoSEQ multiplex PCR, and TCRdb kept only the in-frame ones, dropping some. Found here are about 200,000 clones, about 60% of them singletons; the top ten hold around 0.46%. Both CD4+ and CD8+ T cells were separated by sorting PBMCs. V usage is TRBV27 and J usage is TRBJ1-1; D uncertain. Sequenced here: CD4+ T cells sorted from blood, sampled at week 0. This TCR was recovered from a human donor with alopecia areata. The CDR3 nucleotides are TGTGTCACCTCCAAGGTCAGCCCGATGAACACTGAAGCTTTCTTT. It is translated as CVTSKVSPMNTEAFF.